This TCR beta chain was profiled in a study of cytomegalovirus exposure and HLA in healthy donors. Overall study context: In a later analysis, the roughly 120 validation repertoires were reported to have used the same platform as the 600 to 800 first-cohort repertoires.

The V gene lost 1 base and the J gene lost 4 bases, with 17 bases spanning the gap. The CDR3 is made up of 16 amino acids. The germline CDR1 and CDR2 sequences are SGDLS and YYNGEE. A word on this clone: Its target is not known.

General observations from the study: The majority of TCR sequences were rare, yet some public TCRs appeared in many donors.

From the 120-subject validation cohort, which was separate from the roughly 670-subject first cohort, the donors were drawn. Repertoires were generated with immunoSEQ multiplex PCR, while TCRdb's copy carries only in-frame clones and drops some. The profile shows about 88,000 clones, around 82% of them singletons. The sequencing input was PBMCs. The clonotype originates from a woman aged 18-29 years in good health and CMV-seropositive. V usage is TRBV9 and J usage is TRBJ1-2, with a tentative D call TRBD1 (6 bases). CDR3 in DNA: TGTGCCAGCAGCGTAACAGGAGGACAGTTACTCTATGGCTACACCTTC. Translated: CASSVTGGQLLYGYTF.